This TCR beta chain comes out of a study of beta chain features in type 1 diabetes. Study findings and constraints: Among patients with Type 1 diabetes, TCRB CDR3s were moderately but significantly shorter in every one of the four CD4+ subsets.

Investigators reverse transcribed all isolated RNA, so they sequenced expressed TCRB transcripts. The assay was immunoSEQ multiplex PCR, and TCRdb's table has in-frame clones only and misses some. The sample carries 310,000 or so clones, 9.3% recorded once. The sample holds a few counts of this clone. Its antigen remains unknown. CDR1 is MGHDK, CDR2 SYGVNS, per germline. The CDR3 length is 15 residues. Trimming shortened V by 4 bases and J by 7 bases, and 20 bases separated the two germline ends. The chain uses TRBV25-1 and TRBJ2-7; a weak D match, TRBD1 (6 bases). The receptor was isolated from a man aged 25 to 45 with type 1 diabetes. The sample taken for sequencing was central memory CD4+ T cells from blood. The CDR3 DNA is TGTGCCAGCAGTGCCGCGGACAGCCAGGCTGGGGAGCAGTACTTC. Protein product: CASSAADSQAGEQYF.